This T cell receptor beta chain was sequenced in a study of CD8 T cells in ankylosing spondylitis. Study-wide results and limits: Previous work reported some of these motif variants in the synovial fluid and blood of reactive arthritis. A CD8+ phenotype characterized the disease-linked clones, which were relatively rare in peripheral blood. In ankylosing spondylitis patients, matched synovial fluid reportedly showed significant enrichment of disease-linked clones.

A remark on this clonotype: What it binds is not known.

Quantitative 5'-RACE with molecular barcodes generated TCR beta libraries. TCRdb re-called the 5' RACE reads with MiXCR, one entry per CDR3 protein. The profile shows a few hundred thousand distinct CDR3 sequences, 8% to 11% of them singletons. This CDR3 comprises 14 residues. Germline-derived CDR1 and CDR2 are SGHTA and FQGNSA. With 5 bases removed from V and 7 bases from J, the gap between germline ends came to 15 bases. Sequencing was performed on blood, either unsorted or a sorted T cell fraction (not recorded which). This receptor was obtained from a male donor with ankylosing spondylitis or in good health (not recorded which). J is TRBJ1-5 and V is TRBV7-2, with a tentative D call TRBD1 (5 bases). The CDR3 DNA sequence: TGTGCCAGCAGCCCCGCAGGGAGTTGGCAGCCCCAGCATTTT. It specifies CASSPAGSWQPQHF.